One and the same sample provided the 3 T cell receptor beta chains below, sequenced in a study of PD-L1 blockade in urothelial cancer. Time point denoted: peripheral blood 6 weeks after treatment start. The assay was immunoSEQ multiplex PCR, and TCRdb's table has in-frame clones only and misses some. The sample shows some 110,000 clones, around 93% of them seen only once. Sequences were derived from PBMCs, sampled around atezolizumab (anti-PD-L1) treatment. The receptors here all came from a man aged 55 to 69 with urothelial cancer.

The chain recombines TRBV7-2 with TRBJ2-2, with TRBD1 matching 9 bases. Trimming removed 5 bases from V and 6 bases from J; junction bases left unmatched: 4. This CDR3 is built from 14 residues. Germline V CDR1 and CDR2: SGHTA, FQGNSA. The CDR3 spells CASSHNRGPGELFF. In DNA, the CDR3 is TGTGCCAGCAGCCACAACAGGGGGCCCGGGGAGCTGTTTTTT.

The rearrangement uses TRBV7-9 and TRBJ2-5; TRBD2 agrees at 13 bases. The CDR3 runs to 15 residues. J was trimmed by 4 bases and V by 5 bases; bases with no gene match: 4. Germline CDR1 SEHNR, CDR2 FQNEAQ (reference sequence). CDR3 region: CASSQLAGGGETQYF. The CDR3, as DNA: TGTGCCAGCAGCCAACTAGCGGGAGGGGGAGAGACCCAGTACTTC.

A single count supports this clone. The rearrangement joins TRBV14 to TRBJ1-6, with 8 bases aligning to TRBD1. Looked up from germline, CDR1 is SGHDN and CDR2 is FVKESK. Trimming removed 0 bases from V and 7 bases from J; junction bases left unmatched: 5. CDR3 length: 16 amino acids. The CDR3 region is CASSQDAGGYNSPLHF. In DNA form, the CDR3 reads TGTGCCAGCAGCCAAGATGCAGGGGGCTACAATTCACCCCTCCACTTT.